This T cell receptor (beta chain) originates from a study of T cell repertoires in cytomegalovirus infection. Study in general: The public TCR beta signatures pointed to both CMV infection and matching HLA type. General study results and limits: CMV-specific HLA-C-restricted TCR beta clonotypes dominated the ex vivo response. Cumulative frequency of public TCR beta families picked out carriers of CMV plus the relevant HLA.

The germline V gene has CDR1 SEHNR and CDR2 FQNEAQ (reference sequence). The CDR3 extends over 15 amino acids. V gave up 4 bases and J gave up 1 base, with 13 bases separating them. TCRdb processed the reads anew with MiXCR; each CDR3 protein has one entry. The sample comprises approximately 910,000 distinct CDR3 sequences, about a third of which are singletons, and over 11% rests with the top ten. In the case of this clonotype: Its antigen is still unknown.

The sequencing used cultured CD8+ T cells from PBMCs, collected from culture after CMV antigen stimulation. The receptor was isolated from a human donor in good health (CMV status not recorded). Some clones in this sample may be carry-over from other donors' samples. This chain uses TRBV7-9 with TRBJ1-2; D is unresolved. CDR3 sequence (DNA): TGTGCCAGCAGCTCCGGCATCCCCCTTAACTATGGCTACACCTTC. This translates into CASSSGIPLNYGYTF. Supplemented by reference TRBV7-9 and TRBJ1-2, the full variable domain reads DTGVSQNPRHKITKRGQNVTFRCDPISEHNRLYWYRQTLGQGPEFLTYFQNEAQLEKSRLLSDRFSAERPKGSFSTLEIQRTEQGDSAMYLCASSSGIPLNYGYTFGSGTRLTVV.